Each of the 7 T cell receptor beta chains below was sequenced from the same sample in a study of PD-1 blockade in classical Hodgkin lymphoma. Time point indicated: cycle 4 day 1 (C4D1), after less than seven weeks of nivolumab. Each patient's relapse followed autologous stem cell transplantation, and brentuximab vedotin exposure varied. This table comes from immunoSEQ multiplex PCR, and its TCRdb copy is limited to in-frame clones, with some not included. The sample shows about 39,000 clones, about three quarters of them seen only once. Sequenced material: peripheral blood mononuclear cells (PBMCs), taken before the fourth cycle of nivolumab. The receptors here all came from a human donor with classical Hodgkin lymphoma.

CDR3 sequence: CSVEYTGGYTF. The CDR3 DNA follows: TGCAGCGTTGAATATACAGGTGGCTACACCTTC. The genes are TRBV29-1 and TRBJ1-2, with a possible D match to TRBD1 (5 bases). The length of the CDR3 is 11 residues. Germline lookup yields CDR1 SQVTM and CDR2 ANQGSEA. V lost 2 bases and J lost 7, with 8 bases in between. Drawing the rest from reference TRBV29-1 and TRBJ1-2, the complete variable domain is SAVISQKPSRDICQRGTSLTIQCQVDSQVTMMFWYRQQPGQSLTLIATANQGSEATYESGFVIDKFPISRPNLTFSTLTVSNMSPEDSSIYLCSVEYTGGYTFGSGTRLTVV.

Points on this clone: Here the CDR3 omits its conserved ending phenylalanine or tryptophan, so a read error is the likely source. Because the CDR3's place on the DNA is in doubt, the DNA is left out and the CDR3 is given as listed by TCRdb. This rearrangement joins TRBV27 to TRBJ1-2; TRBD1, the D gene given by the table, was not confirmed from the DNA. The CDR3 is made up of 10 amino acids, end residues included. CDR1 and CDR2 from the germline V gene are MNHEY and SMNVEV (reference sequence). CDR3 in amino acids: CASRVHTQGR.

The chain is built from TRBV5-1 and TRBJ1-4; no definite D call. The V gene's germline CDR1 is SGHRS and CDR2 YFSETQ. V lost 6 bases, J lost 5 bases, and 11 bases lay in between. This CDR3 has 13 residues. CDR3: CASNEVPNEKLFF. Written as DNA, the CDR3 is TGCGCCAGCAATGAGGTACCGAATGAAAAACTGTTTTTT.

The chain couples TRBV27 to TRBJ1-2; the match to TRBD1 covers 10 bases. Germline V gene data show CDR1 as MNHEY and CDR2 as SMNVEV (reference sequence). V shed 3 bases, J shed 7 bases, and the junction held 11 bases outside the gene matches. There are 16 residues in the CDR3. DNA of the CDR3: TGTGCCAGCAGTTTGTCTCCGGGACAGGGGCTTAGTGGCTACACCTTC. This encodes CASSLSPGQGLSGYTF.

The chain has TRBV18 and TRBJ1-1, with D unresolved. CDR1 is KGHSH, CDR2 LQKENI, per germline. V lost 3 bases to trimming and J lost 10 bases, with 21 bases between them. CDR3 length: 15 amino acids. The DNA of the CDR3 is TGTGCCAGCTCACCGCGGGTTAACTCGGACGGAGGAGCTTTCTTT. Amino acid sequence: CASSPRVNSDGGAFF. The full variable domain, its missing parts supplied by reference TRBV18 and TRBJ1-1, is NAGVMQNPRHLVRRRGQEARLRCSPMKGHSHVYWYRQLPEEGLKFMVYLQKENIIDESGMPKERFSAEFPKEGPSILRIQQVVRGDSAAYFCASSPRVNSDGGAFFGQGTRLTVV.

The V and J genes are TRBV6-5 and TRBJ1-5; 9 nucleotides align to TRBD1. The CDR3 is 14 residues long. Germline trimming cut 4 bases from V and 6 bases from J; bases unmatched to any gene: 4. CDR1 is MNHEY, CDR2 SVGAGI, per germline. CDR3 nucleotides: TGTGCCAGCAGTTTTAGACAGGGGGGTCAGCCCCAGCATTTT. It is translated as CASSFRQGGQPQHF.

Only one count was recorded for this clone. This rearrangement joins TRBV30 to TRBJ1-4; a possible D gene is TRBD1 (5 bases). Trimming took off 3 bases at V and 4 bases at J, with 9 bases between the two ends. The germline V gene encodes CDR1 GTSNPN and CDR2 SVGIG (reference sequence). The CDR3 sequence is 13 residues long. The CDR3 region has the DNA TGTGCCTGGAGCGCCCAGGGTAATGAAAAACTGTTTTTT. Translated, it gives CAWSAQGNEKLFF.